Sequencing of this T cell receptor (beta chain) was carried out in a study of shared clonotypes between healthy human individuals. General study points: Donor clonotype sharing was expected to depend on sequencing depth.

The CDR3 length is 14 residues. V lost 3 bases, J lost 4 bases, and 11 bases lay in between. The germline V gene encodes CDR1 SGHDT and CDR2 YYEEEE. Using ten immunoSEQ deep assay plates, investigators sequenced unsorted PBMC DNA. Profiled with immunoSEQ multiplex PCR; TCRdb holds only in-frame clones, not every one. In the table there are 100,000 or so clones, 40% to 55% of which are singletons. As regards this clone: Its antigen is not identified.

The chain uses TRBV5-6 and TRBJ2-1; D may be TRBD1 or TRBD2 (5 bases each). The receptor was isolated from a woman aged 40 to 49 in good health. Some clones in this sample may be carry-over from other donors' samples. Material: PBMCs. The CDR3 here is CASSSGRLYNEQFF. The CDR3 coding sequence is TGTGCCAGCAGCTCGGGACGGTTATACAATGAGCAGTTCTTC. Drawing the rest from reference TRBV5-6 and TRBJ2-1, the complete variable domain is DAGVTQSPTHLIKTRGQQVTLRCSPKSGHDTVSWYQQALGQGPQFIFQYYEEEERQRGNFPDRFSGHQFPNYSSELNVNALLLGDSALYLCASSSGRLYNEQFFGPGTRLTVL.